The 31 T cell receptor beta chains below were found in one sample sequenced in a study of regulatory T cells in long-lasting Graves disease. The sample's time point: persistent/refractory GD, antithyroid drugs over 5 years with positive TRAb. Scientists built the TCR library using RNA that was extracted from PBMCs. Through Arm-PCR of CDR3 regions and iRepertoire HTBI primers, TCR beta libraries were built. TCRdb fed the multiplex PCR reads into MiXCR, producing one record per CDR3 protein. In the table there are 450,000 or so distinct CDR3 sequences, roughly 23% of which are singletons. Source: peripheral blood mononuclear cells (PBMCs), taken when the disease was refractory, from a patient treated with antithyroid drugs. The receptors derive from a female donor with Graves disease.

The sample holds many counts of this clonotype. This chain uses TRBV6-5 with TRBJ2-5; D perhaps matches TRBD2 (6 bases). The V and J ends lost 1 base and 1 base respectively, with 7 bases between them. This CDR3 is built from 14 residues. Germline V gene data show CDR1 as MNHEY and CDR2 as SVGAGI. The CDR3: CASSYLGGQETQYF. In DNA, the CDR3 is TGTGCCAGCAGTTACTTGGGAGGCCAAGAGACCCAGTACTTC.

Only a few counts were recorded for this clonotype. This rearrangement joins TRBV6-1 to TRBJ2-4; TRBD2 aligns across 8 bases. CDR1 is MNHNS, CDR2 SASEGT, per germline. J lost 9 bases, V lost 2 bases, and 3 bases had no gene match. CDR3 length equals 13 residues. For the CDR3, the DNA is TGTGCCAGCAGTGAAAGCGGGAGAGGCATTCAGTACTTC. It codes for CASSESGRGIQYF.

This clonotype was seen only a few times. The chain employs TRBV7-9 and TRBJ2-5; 15 bases align to TRBD2. Germline CDR1 is SEHNR and CDR2 is FQNEAQ (reference sequence). J lost 1 base, V lost 5 bases, and 2 bases had no gene match. This CDR3 has 16 amino acids. The CDR3 loop is CASSGTSGGTQETQYF. DNA of the CDR3: TGTGCCAGCAGCGGGACTAGCGGGGGGACCCAAGAGACCCAGTACTTC.

The rearrangement uses TRBV20-1 and TRBJ1-5; no definite D call. CDR1 and CDR2 (germline): DFQATT, SNEGSKA (reference sequence). The CDR3 contains 17 residues. V shed 6 bases and J shed 3 bases, with 24 bases lying between them. The CDR3 protein is CSALGPPGISVNQPQHF. For the CDR3, the DNA is TGCAGTGCACTAGGGCCTCCGGGGATCTCCGTCAATCAGCCCCAGCATTTT.

There are many counts of this clonotype. The rearrangement links TRBV7-3 to TRBJ2-7; 9 positions match TRBD1. After removal of 5 bases from V and 7 bases from J, the junction contained 6 bases not matched to a gene. CDR1 is SGHTA and CDR2 is FQGTGA in the germline V gene. This CDR3 has 13 residues. CDR3 amino acids: CASSPGTGREQYF. The CDR3, as DNA: TGTGCCAGCAGCCCGGGGACAGGGCGAGAGCAGTACTTC.

This clonotype was counted between two and nine times. The chain combines TRBV20-1 with TRBJ2-7, with TRBD1 matching over 11 bases. In germline, CDR1 is DFQATT, CDR2 SNEGSKA (reference sequence). The CDR3 has 14 amino acids. After removal of 5 bases from V and 2 bases from J, the junction contained 5 bases not matched to a gene. The CDR3 region is CSARGQGATYEQYF. As DNA, the CDR3 is TGCAGTGCTCGCGGACAGGGGGCCACCTACGAGCAGTACTTC.

The gene calls are TRBV28 and TRBJ2-1; TRBD1 might be the D (5 bases). CDR1 is MDHEN and CDR2 is SYDVKM in the germline V gene. Trimming removed 6 bases at V and 2 bases at J, with 11 bases between. This CDR3 has 14 amino acids. CDR3 coding DNA: TGTGCCAGCAGGGACACCCAGACCTACAATGAGCAGTTCTTC. This encodes CASRDTQTYNEQFF. Full variable domain (remainder filled in from reference TRBV28 and TRBJ2-1): DVKVTQSSRYLVKRTGEKVFLECVQDMDHENMFWYRQDPGLGLRLIYFSYDVKMKEKGDIPEGYSVSREKKERFSLILESASTNQTSMYLCASRDTQTYNEQFFGPGTRLTVL.

This clonotype was seen repeatedly, ten times or more. The chain recombines TRBV11-2 with TRBJ1-4, with D possibly matching TRBD1 (6 bases). Germline assignment: CDR1 SGHAT and CDR2 FQNNGV. The V end was cut by 3 bases, the J end by 4 bases, with 9 bases between. The CDR3 length is 14 residues. This CDR3 reads CASSLTGDNEKLFF. DNA for the CDR3: TGTGCCAGCAGCTTGACAGGAGATAATGAAAAACTGTTTTTT.

V gene TRBV3-1 combines with J gene TRBJ2-4; D gene uncertain. V was pared by 3 bases and J by 2 bases, with 5 bases between. The V gene's germline CDR1 is LGHDT and CDR2 YNNKEL (reference sequence). This CDR3 is 13 amino acids long. In DNA form, the CDR3 reads TGTGCCAGCAGCCACGGGTCCAAAAACATTCAGTACTTC. As protein: CASSHGSKNIQYF.

Turning to this clonotype: A much larger clone differs by one base, so this may be a read error. This chain uses TRBV7-2 with TRBJ2-1, with D perhaps matching TRBD2 (5 bases). This CDR3 is built from 14 residues. Between the trimmed V and J ends, which lost 5 bases and 10 bases, there was a span of 18 bases. The germline CDR1 and CDR2 sequences are SGHTA and FQGNSA. CDR3 nucleotides: TGTGCCAGCAGCATAGTAGCGCCGAGCTACGAGCAGTTCTTC. Protein: CASSIVAPSYEQFF.

About this clonotype: Its ends do not fully match the called genes, so a read error is possible. This rearrangement joins TRBV2 to TRBJ2-4, with D uncertain. This CDR3 spans 15 amino acids. CDR1 SNHLY and CDR2 FYNNEI come from the germline V gene. The CDR3 sequence: CASSPPLLAKDIQYF. The CDR3 DNA reads TGTGCCAGCTCCCCCCCTTTATTAGCCAAAGACATTCAGTACTTC.

This clonotype was seen repeatedly, ten times or more. The chain combines TRBV10-3 with TRBJ1-1, with D perhaps TRBD1 (5 bases). V was shortened by 9 bases and J by 2 bases, with 10 bases between the two germline ends. Germline values: CDR1 ENHRY, CDR2 SYGVKD. The CDR3 consists of 12 residues. This chain's CDR3 is CAMGRSNTEAFF. For the CDR3, the DNA is TGTGCCATGGGACGAAGCAACACTGAAGCTTTCTTT.

This clonotype was observed a handful of times. A read error is possible here, since a much larger clone lies one base away. The chain couples TRBV7-2 to TRBJ1-4, with D tentatively TRBD1 (5 bases). The germline CDR1 and CDR2 sequences are SGHTA and FQGNSA. CDR3 size: 14 residues. V lost 5 bases to trimming and J lost 3 bases, with 10 bases between them. The CDR3 region is CASSQGLANEKLFF. The CDR3 coding sequence is TGTGCCAGCAGCCAGGGACTAGCTAATGAAAAACTGTTTTTT. The full variable domain, rest sourced from reference TRBV7-2 and TRBJ1-4, is GAGVSQSPSNKVTEKGKDVELRCDPISGHTALYWYRQSLGQGLEFLIYFQGNSAPDKSGLPSDRFSAERTGGSVSTLTIQRTQQEDSAVYLCASSQGLANEKLFFGSGTQLSVL.

This clonotype has ten or more counts. The J gene is TRBJ1-5, the V gene TRBV29-1, with D unresolved. This CDR3 region has 14 residues. Germline CDR1 is SQVTM and CDR2 is ANQGSEA. V was pared by 4 bases and J by 7 bases, with 17 bases between. In nucleotides, the CDR3 is TGCAGCGTTGGGACCCTAGATACCGGGCAGCCCCAGCATTTT. This sequence encodes CSVGTLDTGQPQHF.

This clonotype has a count of ten or more. The rearrangement uses TRBV7-9 and TRBJ2-7; no reliable D call. The CDR3 sequence is 12 residues long. Trimming stripped 1 base from V and 7 bases from J, with 8 bases between. Germline V gene sequence: CDR1 SEHNR, CDR2 FQNEAQ (reference sequence). Here the CDR3 reads CASSLGGREQYF. The CDR3 nucleotides read TGTGCCAGCAGCTTAGGAGGTAGAGAGCAGTACTTC.

The chain is built from TRBV28 and TRBJ2-3; 11 bases align to TRBD2. The CDR3 runs to 19 residues. After removal of 5 bases from V and 2 bases from J, the junction contained 15 bases not matched to a gene. Germline lookup yields CDR1 MDHEN and CDR2 SYDVKM. As DNA, the CDR3 is TGTGCCAGCAGTCTTGGTCCAGGGACTAGCGGACGATTCACAGATACGCAGTATTTT. Translating gives CASSLGPGTSGRFTDTQYF.

Notes on this clonotype: It may be a read error: a sequence one base away is much more abundant. The chain is built from TRBV6-1 and TRBJ1-2; unclear D gene. The CDR3 runs to 13 residues. CDR1 is MNHNS, CDR2 SASEGT, per germline. V gave up 6 bases and J gave up 4 bases, with 12 bases separating them. Written as DNA, the CDR3 is TGTGCCAGCAGCATAAGGGTGGGCTATGGCTACACCTTC. Translating it yields CASSIRVGYGYTF.

The chain has TRBV29-1 and TRBJ2-5; 8 bases map to TRBD2. The CDR3 spans 12 residues. Germline V gene data show CDR1 as SQVTM and CDR2 as ANQGSEA. V was pared by 4 bases and J by 5 bases, with 3 bases of the junction left unmatched. Here the CDR3 DNA reads TGCAGCGTTGCGGGGGGGGATGAGACCCAGTACTTC. The encoded protein is CSVAGGDETQYF.

A remark on this clonotype: This sequence is one base from a far larger clone and is likely a read error. A read error is likely, as this CDR3 ends without the conserved phenylalanine or tryptophan. This chain joins TRBV6-9 and TRBJ1-4, with D possibly being TRBD1 (6 bases). In germline, CDR1 is MNHGY, CDR2 SVAAGI. The CDR3 loop spans 16 amino acids. Between the trimmed V and J ends, which lost 6 bases and 8 bases, there was a span of 22 bases. In DNA, the CDR3 is TGTGCCAGCAGCCACGCCGGAACACAGGGTTCCGAAAAACTGTTTCTT. This sequence encodes CASSHAGTQGSEKLFL.

The chain couples TRBV7-8 to TRBJ1-1; TRBD1 matches 9 bases. Germline CDR1 and CDR2: SGHVS and FQNEAQ. With 3 bases clipped from V and 1 base from J, the junction kept 3 bases outside the gene matches. This CDR3 spans 15 amino acids. CDR3: CASSFLTGGNTEAFF. In DNA, the CDR3 is TGTGCCAGCAGCTTCCTGACAGGGGGGAACACTGAAGCTTTCTTT. The full variable domain, completed using reference TRBV7-8 and TRBJ1-1, is GAGVSQSPRYKVAKRGQDVALRCDPISGHVSLFWYQQALGQGPEFLTYFQNEAQLDKSGLPSDRFFAERPEGSVSTLKIQRTQQEDSAVYLCASSFLTGGNTEAFFGQGTRLTVV.

For this clonotype: This clone may be a read error of a much larger clone one base away. V usage is TRBV7-2 and J usage is TRBJ2-7; 9 positions match TRBD2. Germline V gene sequence: CDR1 SGHTA, CDR2 FQGNSA. The CDR3 is 18 amino acids. DNA of the CDR3: TGTGCCGGCAGCTTAGCTACTAGCGGGCCCACCGCCATCTACGAGCAGTACTTC. As protein: CAGSLATSGPTAIYEQYF.

This clonotype was picked up a small number of times. The rearrangement links TRBV12-3 or TRBV12-4 to TRBJ1-3; unclear D gene. The CDR3 contains 14 residues. The V and J ends lost 3 bases and 3 bases respectively, with 9 bases between them. The CDR3 reads CASSFRRFGNTIYF. The CDR3 DNA is TGTGCCAGCAGTTTTCGAAGATTTGGAAACACCATATATTTT.

The chain is built from TRBV24-1 and TRBJ2-5, with D perhaps matching TRBD1 (6 bases). This CDR3 region has 14 residues. With 4 bases removed from V and 1 base from J, the gap between germline ends came to 9 bases. Per germline, CDR1 KGHDR and CDR2 SFDVKD. CDR3 nucleotides: TGTGCCACCAGTGAACCGGACAGCCAAGAGACCCAGTACTTC. It specifies CATSEPDSQETQYF.

This clonotype was observed at least ten times. This chain links TRBV12-3 or TRBV12-4 with TRBJ2-7, with D maybe TRBD1 (6 bases). This CDR3 spans 13 amino acids. V was shortened by 6 bases and J by 6 bases, with 15 bases between the two germline ends. The DNA of the CDR3 is TGTGCCAGCAGCTTTAGGGGGTATGGCGAGCAGTACTTC. Its protein is CASSFRGYGEQYF.

J is TRBJ1-5 and V is TRBV20-1; D call uncertain. The V end was cut by 6 bases, the J end by 7 bases, with 16 bases between. Per the germline V gene, CDR1 is DFQATT and CDR2 is SNEGSKA (reference sequence). The CDR3 is made up of 13 amino acids. The CDR3 region is CSAPGSGGQPQHF. In DNA form, the CDR3 reads TGCAGTGCCCCGGGAAGCGGCGGGCAGCCCCAGCATTTT.

This clonotype was observed a handful of times. A much more abundant neighbour one base away suggests this may be a read error. The CDR3 nucleotides read TGTGCCAGCAGCCCAACCAGGGGAACGAACACCGGGGAGCTGTTTTTT. Its translation is CASSPTRGTNTGELFF. V and J are TRBV11-2 and TRBJ2-2, with a possible D match to TRBD1 (6 bases). The CDR3 contains 16 residues. The V and J ends lost 5 bases and 0 bases respectively, with 13 bases between them. Germline V gene data show CDR1 as SGHAT and CDR2 as FQNNGV.

This clonotype was observed at least ten times. The CDR3 here is CASWNGYGYTF. Written as DNA, the CDR3 is TGTGCCAGCTGGAACGGATATGGCTACACCTTC. This chain links TRBV7-8 with TRBJ1-2; D is unresolved. Germline loops: CDR1 SGHVS, CDR2 FQNEAQ. The V gene lost 8 bases and the J gene lost 5 bases, with 9 bases spanning the gap. The CDR3 covers 11 residues.

This clonotype came up many times. The V gene is TRBV2, the J gene TRBJ1-5; weak D call: TRBD1 (6 bases). The germline V gene encodes CDR1 SNHLY and CDR2 FYNNEI. This CDR3 comprises 14 residues. The ends were cut back, 6 bases at V and 7 bases at J, with 16 bases in the middle. CDR3 nucleotide sequence: TGTGCCAGCAGGGGTACCTCAGGGGACCAGCCCCAGCATTTT. This translates into CASRGTSGDQPQHF.

This clonotype was counted at least ten times. The J gene is TRBJ1-2, the V gene TRBV27; TRBD1 might be the D (6 bases). CDR1 is MNHEY and CDR2 is SMNVEV in the germline V gene (reference sequence). This CDR3 comprises 13 residues. Trimming took off 6 bases at V and 5 bases at J, with 13 bases between the two ends. The CDR3 is CASSPTGLYGYTF. CDR3 in DNA: TGTGCCAGCAGCCCGACAGGACTTTATGGCTACACCTTC.

Many counts were recorded for this clonotype. The gene calls are TRBV20-1 and TRBJ2-7; no firm D call. The V gene's germline CDR1 is DFQATT and CDR2 SNEGSKA (reference sequence). The V end was cut by 5 bases, the J end by 7 bases, with 18 bases between. The length of the CDR3 is 13 residues. Here the CDR3 reads CSAQTLGSWEQYF. The CDR3 coding sequence is TGCAGTGCTCAGACGTTGGGCTCCTGGGAGCAGTACTTC.

The chain uses TRBV3-1 and TRBJ2-7; 9 positions agree with TRBD1. With 0 bases clipped from V and 4 bases from J, the junction kept 13 bases outside the gene matches. Germline values: CDR1 LGHDT, CDR2 YNNKEL (reference sequence). This CDR3 region has 18 residues. CDR3 nucleotides: TGTGCCAGCAGCCAAGACCACTCCGGGACAGGGAAGAGGTACGAGCAGTACTTC. Its protein product is CASSQDHSGTGKRYEQYF.